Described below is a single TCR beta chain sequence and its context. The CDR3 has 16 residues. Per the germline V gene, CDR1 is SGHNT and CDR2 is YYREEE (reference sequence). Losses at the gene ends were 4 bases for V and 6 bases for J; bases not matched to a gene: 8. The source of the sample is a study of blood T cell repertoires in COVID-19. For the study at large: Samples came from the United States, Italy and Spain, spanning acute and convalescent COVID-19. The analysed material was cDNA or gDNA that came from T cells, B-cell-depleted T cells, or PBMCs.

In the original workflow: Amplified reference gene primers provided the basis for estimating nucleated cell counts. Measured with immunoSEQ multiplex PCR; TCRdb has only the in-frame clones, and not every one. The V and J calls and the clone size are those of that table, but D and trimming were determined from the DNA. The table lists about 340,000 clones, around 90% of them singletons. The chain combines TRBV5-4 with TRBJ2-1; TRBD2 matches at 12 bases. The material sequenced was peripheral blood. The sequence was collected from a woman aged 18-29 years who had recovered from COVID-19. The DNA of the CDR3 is TGTGCCAGCAGCCGGCCGGGACTAGCGGGCCTCAATGAGCAGTTCTTC. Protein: CASSRPGLAGLNEQFF.